This entry describes one TCR beta chain. Germline V gene lookup returns CDR1 GTSNPN and CDR2 SVGIG (reference sequence). The CDR3 has 17 residues. The trim removed 4 bases at V and 1 base at J, leaving 8 bases unmatched. The record originates from a study of blood T cell repertoires in COVID-19. Across the study: Sources were T cells, B-cell-depleted T cells, or PBMCs; the material itself was cDNA or gDNA.

Sequencing was performed with immunoSEQ multiplex PCR; in TCRdb, only in-frame clones are kept and a portion is missing. The table has approximately 240,000 clones, about 85% seen once. The chain couples TRBV30 to TRBJ1-5, with 12 nucleotides matching TRBD1. This sequence originates from an older woman who had recovered from COVID-19. Source material: peripheral blood. The chain's CDR3 is CAWNSGQGARSNQPQHF. Here the CDR3 DNA reads TGTGCCTGGAATTCGGGACAGGGGGCGCGGAGCAATCAGCCCCAGCATTTT.